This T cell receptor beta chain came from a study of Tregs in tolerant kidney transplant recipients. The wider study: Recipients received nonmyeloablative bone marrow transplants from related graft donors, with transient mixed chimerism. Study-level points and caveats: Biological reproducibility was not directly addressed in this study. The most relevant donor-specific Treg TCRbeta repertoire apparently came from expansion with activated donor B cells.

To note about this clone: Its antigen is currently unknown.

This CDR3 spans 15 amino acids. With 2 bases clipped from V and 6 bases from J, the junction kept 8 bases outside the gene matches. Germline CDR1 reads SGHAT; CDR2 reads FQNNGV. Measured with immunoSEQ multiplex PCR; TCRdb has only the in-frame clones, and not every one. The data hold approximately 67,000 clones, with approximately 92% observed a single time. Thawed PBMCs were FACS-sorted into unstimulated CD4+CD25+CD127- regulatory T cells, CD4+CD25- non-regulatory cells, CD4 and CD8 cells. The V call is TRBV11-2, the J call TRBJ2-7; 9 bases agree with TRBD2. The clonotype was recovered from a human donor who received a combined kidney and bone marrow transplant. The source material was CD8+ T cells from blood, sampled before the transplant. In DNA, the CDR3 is TGTGCCAGCAGCTTATTCGTGGGTAGCGGGGGCGAGCAGTACTTC. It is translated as CASSLFVGSGGEQYF.